This T cell receptor (beta chain) was sequenced for a study of long-term antiretroviral therapy in people with HIV (dated 2022 in TCRdb). A note on the overall study: Collection of the earliest samples took place about a decade ahead of the 2015 WHO recommendation for immediate ART, at a time when ART was typically delayed until CD4 counts fell. From a few dozen adults with confirmed HIV infection, the cohort provided 150 to 200 cryopreserved PBMC samples, gathered serially across a mean of about 6 years (range 1-12). Test extractions of a monoclonal T-cell line alongside under 35 polyclonal samples showed no cross-contamination during QIAcube processing. About a third of the roughly 30 participants with HIV were female. This retrospective serial study examined whether starting ART and sustained HIV suppression were associated with changes in the composition and diversity of the TRB repertoire in peripheral blood.

The immunoSEQ hsTCRB v3.0 assay was used at survey level resolution to sequence the TRB variable region. The target sequencing depth for TRB was about 40,000-55,000 T-cell genomes per sample. Pooled TRB libraries were sequenced on an Illumina MiSeq with a v3 150-cycle kit. In the authors' own workflow: Analysis of repertoires was carried out in R inside a reproducible Nextflow workflow spanning QC, data transformation and analysis. LymphoSeq2, an R package for exploring AIRR-Seq data, was used to implement custom analyses. A few samples yielding fewer than 5000 total TRB sequences were excluded, leaving 188 analyzed HIV repertoires. Of the 180 to 200 retained HIV repertoires, 55 to 60 were collected before and around 130 after ART initiation. Each repertoire was downsampled to 5000 TRB nucleotide sequences, and summary statistics were averaged across 100 downsampling iterations. The analysis kept only TRB sequences whose CDR3 regions were at least seven amino acids long. Diversity was measured with a Shannon entropy-derived clonality score and the Gini coefficient. In the repertoire networks, any two of the top 5000 CDR3 amino acid sequences were connected whenever the two sequences differed by an edit distance of one. GLIPH2 predicted antigen specificity groups and MHC restriction for TRB CDR3 amino acid sequences. Known CMV, EBV, HIV or tissue antigen associations were flagged by matching CDR3 amino acid sequences against VDJdb and McPAS-TCR. Pre-ART, post-ART and control groups were compared with Wilcoxon signed-rank tests and Holm-Bonferroni correction. Held by TCRdb, this immuneACCESS table contains in-frame sequences only and omits some clones. Under half of the omission traces to an unresolved V gene where checked; the cause of the rest is unknown. The DNA was the basis for D and trimming; V, J and clone size are from that table. The sample table shows around 28,000 clones, and over 70% are seen once. The ten largest clones capture roughly a tenth of the sample.

Participants were included only if at least one PBMC sample before ART initiation and at least two post-ART samples were available. Treatment was received in the United States of America by all participants with HIV. Before DNA extraction, cryopreserved samples of roughly 0.9-10 million PBMC were thawed and then washed. At the time of the earliest PBMC sample, participants with HIV were aged between about 20 and 60 years. Per participant, PBMC samples came from 1-4 timepoints prior to ART initiation and 2-8 timepoints following ART initiation, for a median of 7 samples. For every participant, serial HIV viral load, CD4+ T-cell count, ART history and demographic data were obtained. Genomic DNA was extracted from unsorted PBMC with a Qiagen kit on a QIAcube, processed in batches of 12 samples. Points the paper makes about the study in general: Because PBMC availability was limited, only the TCR beta chain was sequenced, with no alpha chain pairing. The samples span the years 2004 to 2017, and the ART regimens used at that time may not be as effective as current regimens. Because pre-ART samples had limited cell numbers, unsorted PBMC were profiled rather than sorted CD4+ and CD8+ T cells. At every time point, the repertoire was dominated by expanded TRB clones first identified before ART initiation, although this dominance fluctuated and, in many PLHIV, declined after ART. Inferences about post-ART repertoire changes are limited because no data were available on ART adherence, viral resistance or therapy changes. ART initiation was associated with a significant increase in TRB diversity, but diversity stayed significantly below transplant donor controls even after long-term ART. Narrower CDR3 length ranges were observed in HIV repertoires than in controls, and an antigen-experienced repertoire with only a slight naive shift after ART was suggested by the network structure.

Reading the germline V gene gives CDR1 SGHRS and CDR2 YFSETQ. The CDR3 spans 15 residues, from the cysteine through the phenylalanine. CDR3 DNA only is kept here, 45 bases in frame from base 1. V ends up 6 bases short and J 3 bases short, with an unmatched junction base count of 6. Of note for this clone: This receptor's antigen is unknown. Base qualities are not provided; no much larger clone lies one nucleotide away.

The source is a man aged 25 to 45 with HIV. Specimen: unsorted PBMCs, collected approximately 2.9 years after starting antiretroviral therapy. The rearrangement joined TRBV5-1 to TRBJ2-1, with 10 junctional bases fitting TRBD1. The CDR3 reads CASTQGTGVYNEQFF. The nucleotides are TGCGCCAGCACTCAAGGGACAGGGGTCTACAATGAGCAGTTCTTC.